The present T cell receptor (beta chain) was sequenced within a study of blood T cell repertoires in COVID-19. For the study at large: Whether acute or convalescent, the COVID-19 samples came from the United States, Italy and Spain. Nucleic acid was either cDNA or gDNA, and it came from T cells, B-cell-depleted T cells, or PBMCs.

Germline V gene sequence: CDR1 SGHNT, CDR2 YYREEE (reference sequence). The V and J ends lost 5 bases and 5 bases, in that order; junction bases with no gene match: 16. CDR3 length: 17 residues. Profiled with immunoSEQ multiplex PCR; TCRdb holds only in-frame clones, not every one. The sample consists of around 320,000 clones, about nine tenths of them appearing once. The chain employs TRBV5-4 and TRBJ2-5; 9 bases are shared with TRBD1. The sample taken for sequencing was peripheral blood. The clonotype comes from a woman between 25 and 40 years old who had recovered from COVID-19. CDR3 coding DNA: TGTGCCAGCAGTTTTCGATTGCGAGGACAGGGGTGGGAGACCCAGTACTTC. Translated, it gives CASSFRLRGQGWETQYF.